This TCR beta chain emerged from a study of early T cells in non-severe SARS-CoV-2 infection. In germline, CDR1 is SGHAT, CDR2 FQNNGV. V was trimmed by 5 bases and J by 5 bases, leaving 16 bases between them. The CDR3 loop spans 15 amino acids. This clonotype occurred a few times. One entry per CDR3 protein results from TCRdb running MiXCR on the 5' RACE reads. Among approximately 120,000 distinct CDR3 sequences listed, 15% were seen once. The rearrangement links TRBV11-2 to TRBJ2-1; D unresolved. Sequencing was carried out using whole blood. The sequence was obtained from an adult who was a healthcare worker with PCR-confirmed SARS-CoV-2 infection or an uninfected control (not recorded which). The CDR3: CASSPRVRHNNEQFF. The CDR3 DNA sequence: TGTGCCAGCAGCCCGAGAGTTAGGCACAACAATGAGCAGTTCTTC.